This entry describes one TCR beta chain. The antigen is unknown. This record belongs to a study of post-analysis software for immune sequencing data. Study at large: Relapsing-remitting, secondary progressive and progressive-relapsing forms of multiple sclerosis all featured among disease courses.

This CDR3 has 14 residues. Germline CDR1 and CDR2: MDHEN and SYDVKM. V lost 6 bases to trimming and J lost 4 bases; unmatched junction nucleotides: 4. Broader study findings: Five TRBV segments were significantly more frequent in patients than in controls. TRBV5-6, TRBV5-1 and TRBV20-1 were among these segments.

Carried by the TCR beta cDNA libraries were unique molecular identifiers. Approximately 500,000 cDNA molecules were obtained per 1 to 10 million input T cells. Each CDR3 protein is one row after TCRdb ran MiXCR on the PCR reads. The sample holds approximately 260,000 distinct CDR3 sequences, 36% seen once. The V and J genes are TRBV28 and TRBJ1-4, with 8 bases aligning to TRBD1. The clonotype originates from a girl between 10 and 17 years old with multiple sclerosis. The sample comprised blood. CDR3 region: CASSSGGRNEKLFF. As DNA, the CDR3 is TGTGCCAGCAGCTCAGGGGGCCGTAATGAAAAACTGTTTTTT.